This TCR beta chain is from a study of OX40 agonist ivuxolimab in advanced cancers. Overall study context: Of the patients, three showed partial responses, one with hepatocellular carcinoma and two with cutaneous melanoma.

Profiled with immunoSEQ multiplex PCR; TCRdb holds only in-frame clones, not every one. Among some 46,000 clones listed, 75% to 90% were seen once. Findings and limits, study-wide: On average, a greater number of expanded clones characterised CD8+ T cells relative to CD4+. Antigen specificity remained undetermined for the expanded peripheral T cells. Expansion of clones was among the lowest in partial responders at 0.1-3.0 mg/kg.

The CDR3 has 15 residues. CDR1 and CDR2 (germline): MGHRA, YSYEKL. V shed 1 base and J 7 bases; nucleotides not matched to a gene: 7. In the case of this clone: No antigen is known for it.

This sequence originates from an adult with an advanced solid tumor such as melanoma, head and neck, liver or kidney cancer. V usage is TRBV4-1 and J usage is TRBJ2-1; 7 positions match TRBD2. The sample consisted of CD4+ or CD8+ T cells sorted from blood, taken in a trial of the OX40 agonist ivuxolimab. CDR3 loop: CASSQGEGPRNEQFF. The DNA of the CDR3 is TGCGCCAGCAGCCAAGGGGAGGGCCCAAGGAATGAGCAGTTCTTC.